The 7 T cell receptor beta chains given below trace back to one sample, sequenced in a study of blood T cell repertoires in COVID-19. The repertoire was sequenced with immunoSEQ multiplex PCR; TCRdb's copy has only in-frame clones and lacks some. Of 200,000 to 300,000 clones in the sample, 70% to 90% are singletons; the top ten hold approximately 2.5%. Sequences were obtained from PBMCs or T cells enriched from blood (not recorded which). Source of these receptors: a woman aged 40 to 50 with acute COVID-19.

This clone was found once. This sequence joins TRBV4-3 and TRBJ1-4; D gene ambiguous. The ends were cut back, 0 bases at V and 2 bases at J, with 7 bases in the middle. The germline CDR1 and CDR2 sequences are LGHNA and YSLEER. This CDR3 comprises 15 residues. In DNA form, the CDR3 reads TGCGCCAGCAGCCAAGAAGGGAGGACTAATGAAAAACTGTTTTTT. Protein sequence: CASSQEGRTNEKLFF.

The chain joins TRBV21-1 to TRBJ2-7; the table's TRBD1 call for D was not verified on the DNA. TRBV21-1 is classified as a pseudogene. This CDR3 is 14 amino acids long. CDR3 bases: TGTGCCAGCAGCCATCGGGGCAGGGGGTACGAGCAGTACGTC. Amino acid sequence: CASSHRGRGYEQYV.

The chain couples TRBV5-1 to TRBJ2-1; 7 bases agree with TRBD2. CDR3 length: 16 residues. The ends lost 5 bases at V and 7 bases at J; junction bases unmatched: 15. The germline gives CDR1 SGHRS, CDR2 YFSETQ. As DNA, the CDR3 is TGCGCCAGCAGGTCGACTAGCTCCCCGAAGGGAAATGAGCAGTTCTTC. Protein product: CASRSTSSPKGNEQFF.

The chain recombines TRBV19 with TRBJ1-1, with 7 bases that match TRBD1. This CDR3 is 14 amino acids long. The germline CDR1 and CDR2 sequences are LNHDA and SQIVND (reference sequence). The trim removed 5 bases at V and 2 bases at J, leaving 5 bases unmatched. The CDR3 here is CASSYGQANTEAFF. CDR3 nucleotides: TGTGCCAGTAGTTATGGACAGGCAAACACTGAAGCTTTCTTT.

This clone appeared a single time. The V call is TRBV20-1, the J call TRBJ1-2; TRBD1 agrees at 7 bases. Germline V gene data show CDR1 as DFQATT and CDR2 as SNEGSKA (reference sequence). The CDR3 contains 16 residues. Trimming at V came to 3 bases and at J to 2 bases, leaving 12 bases not matched to a gene. CDR3 residues: CSASPTGKGDNYGYTF. The CDR3 bases are TGCAGTGCTAGTCCGACAGGGAAAGGGGACAACTATGGCTACACCTTC.

The rearrangement joins TRBV6-5 to TRBJ1-1, with D perhaps TRBD1 (6 bases). V lost 8 bases and J 0 bases, leaving 13 bases between the germline ends. Per germline, CDR1 MNHEY and CDR2 SVGAGI. The CDR3 contains 14 residues. The CDR3 protein is CASSMGAMNTEAFF. The CDR3 DNA follows: TGTGCCAGCTCTATGGGGGCCATGAACACTGAAGCTTTCTTT.

The chain joins TRBV19 to TRBJ1-5; a possible D gene is TRBD1 (5 bases). V was shortened by 6 bases and J by 3 bases, with 15 bases between the two germline ends. The CDR3 consists of 15 residues. Germline V gene sequence: CDR1 LNHDA, CDR2 SQIVND (reference sequence). The CDR3, as DNA: TGTGCCAGTAGCCGCGGGACGGAATACAATCAGCCCCAGCATTTT. Encoded protein: CASSRGTEYNQPQHF.